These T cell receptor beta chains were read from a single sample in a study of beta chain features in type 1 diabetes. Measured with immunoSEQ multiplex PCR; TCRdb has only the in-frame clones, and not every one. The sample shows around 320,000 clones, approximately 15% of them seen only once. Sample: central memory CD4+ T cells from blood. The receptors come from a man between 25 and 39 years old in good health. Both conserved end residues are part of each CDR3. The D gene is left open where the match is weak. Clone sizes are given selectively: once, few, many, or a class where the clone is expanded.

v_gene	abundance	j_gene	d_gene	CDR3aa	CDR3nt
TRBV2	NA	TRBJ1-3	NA	CASRFRGARGLSGNTIYF	TGTGCCAGCAGATTCAGGGGTGCTCGGGGCCTCTCTGGAAACACCATATATTTT
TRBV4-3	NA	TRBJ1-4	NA	CASSQGPSQSNPREKLFF	TGCGCCAGCAGCCAAGGACCCTCTCAAAGCAATCCGCGTGAAAAACTGTTTTTT
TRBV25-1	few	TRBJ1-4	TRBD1	CASNRGGEKLFF	TGTGCCAGCAACAGGGGGGGTGAAAAACTGTTTTTT
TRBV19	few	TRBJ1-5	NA	CASRKGGQPQHF	TGTGCCAGTAGGAAAGGGGGTCAGCCCCAGCATTTT
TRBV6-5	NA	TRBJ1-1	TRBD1	CASRTGQINTEAFF	TGTGCCAGCAGGACGGGACAGATCAACACTGAAGCTTTCTTT
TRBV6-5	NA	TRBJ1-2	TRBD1	CATGQGGGYTF	TGTGCCACAGGACAGGGAGGAGGCTACACCTTC
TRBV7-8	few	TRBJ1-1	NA	CASSSRAMNTEAFF	TGTGCCAGCAGCTCTCGGGCCATGAACACTGAAGCTTTCTTT
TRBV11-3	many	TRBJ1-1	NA	CASSFRSEAFF	TGTGCCAGCAGCTTTCGGTCCGAAGCTTTCTTT
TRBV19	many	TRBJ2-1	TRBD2	CASSISGRAYNEQFF	TGTGCCAGTAGTATTAGCGGGAGGGCATACAATGAGCAGTTCTTC
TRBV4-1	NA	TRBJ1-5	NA	CASSLALQGNQPQHF	TGCGCCAGCAGCCTAGCCCTCCAGGGAAATCAGCCCCAGCATTTT
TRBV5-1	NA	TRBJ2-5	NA	CASSFLPQETQYF	TGCGCCAGCAGCTTCTTGCCCCAAGAGACCCAGTACTTC
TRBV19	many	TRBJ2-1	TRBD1	CASSSRPGGSGNEQFF	TGTGCCAGTAGTTCGCGTCCAGGGGGCTCTGGCAATGAGCAGTTCTTC
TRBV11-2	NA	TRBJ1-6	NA	CATQQFGGNSPLHF	TGTGCCACCCAACAATTCGGGGGGAATTCACCCCTCCACTTT
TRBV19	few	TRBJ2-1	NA	CASSARGAYNEQFF	TGTGCCAGCTCCGCTAGGGGTGCCTACAATGAGCAGTTCTTC
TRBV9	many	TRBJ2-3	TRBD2	CASSQTRGDTDTQYF	TGTGCCAGCAGCCAGACCCGGGGGGACACAGATACGCAGTATTTT
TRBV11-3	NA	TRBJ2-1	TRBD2	CASSSRLAGKDNEQFF	TGTGCCAGCAGCTCCCGACTAGCGGGGAAGGACAATGAGCAGTTCTTC
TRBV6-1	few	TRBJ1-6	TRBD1	CASSGDRVSPLHF	TGTGCCAGCAGTGGGGACAGGGTTTCACCCCTCCACTTT
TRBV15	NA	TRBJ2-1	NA	CATSTGTAYNEQFF	TGTGCCACCAGTACCGGGACGGCCTACAATGAGCAGTTCTTC
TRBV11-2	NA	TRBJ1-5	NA	CASSLASHRENQPQHF	TGTGCCAGCAGCTTGGCCTCCCACAGGGAAAATCAGCCCCAGCATTTT
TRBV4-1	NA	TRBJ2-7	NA	CASSQEAQGRYEQYF	TGCGCCAGCAGCCAAGAGGCGCAGGGTAGGTACGAGCAGTACTTC
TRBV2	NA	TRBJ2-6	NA	CASSESGVGGANVLTF	TGTGCCAGCAGTGAATCGGGGGTAGGAGGGGCCAACGTCCTGACTTTC
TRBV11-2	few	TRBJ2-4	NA	CASSRSSGAKNIQYF	TGTGCCAGCAGCCGGAGCTCTGGAGCCAAAAACATTCAGTACTTC
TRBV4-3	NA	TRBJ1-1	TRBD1	CASSPIQGGNTEAFF	TGCGCCAGCAGCCCGATACAGGGGGGGAACACTGAAGCTTTCTTT
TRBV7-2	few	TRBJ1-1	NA	CASSLAGNTEAFF	TGTGCCAGCAGCTTAGCGGGGAACACTGAAGCTTTCTTT
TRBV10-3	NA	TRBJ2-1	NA	CAIGVNGNEQFF	TGTGCCATCGGGGTTAACGGCAATGAGCAGTTCTTC
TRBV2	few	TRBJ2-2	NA	CASRPGPYTGELFF	TGTGCCAGCAGGCCGGGACCGTACACCGGGGAGCTGTTTTTT
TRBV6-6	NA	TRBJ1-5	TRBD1	CASRPSGTGYQPQHF	TGTGCCAGCAGACCCTCCGGGACAGGATATCAGCCCCAGCATTTT
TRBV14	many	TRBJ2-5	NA	CASSQARGANQETQYF	TGTGCCAGCAGCCAGGCAAGGGGGGCTAACCAAGAGACCCAGTACTTC
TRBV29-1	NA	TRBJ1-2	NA	CSVDNYGYTF	TGCAGCGTTGACAACTATGGCTACACCTTC
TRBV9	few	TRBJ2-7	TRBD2	CASSASSGTTYEQYF	TGTGCCAGCAGCGCGAGTAGCGGGACCACCTACGAGCAGTACTTC
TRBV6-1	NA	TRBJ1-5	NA	CASREKLPSQPQHF	TGTGCCAGCAGAGAAAAGTTACCCAGCCAGCCCCAGCATTTT
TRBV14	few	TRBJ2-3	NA	CASSQRQLTSTDTQYF	TGTGCCAGCAGCCAAAGACAGTTAACTAGCACAGATACGCAGTATTTT
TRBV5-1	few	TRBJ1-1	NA	CASSLGGGTEAFF	TGCGCCAGCAGCTTGGGAGGGGGCACTGAAGCTTTCTTT
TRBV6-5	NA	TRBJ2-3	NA	CASSYFPGVADTQYF	TGTGCCAGCAGTTACTTCCCGGGAGTTGCAGATACGCAGTATTTT
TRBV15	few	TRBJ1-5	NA	CATSRDQGYQPQHF	TGTGCCACCAGCAGAGATCAGGGGTATCAGCCCCAGCATTTT
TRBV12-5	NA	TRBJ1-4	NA	CASITRVTGSTNEKLFF	TGTGCCAGCATTACCAGGGTTACTGGGTCAACTAATGAAAAACTGTTTTTT
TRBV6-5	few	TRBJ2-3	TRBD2	CASRGTSDTDTQYF	TGTGCCAGCAGGGGGACTAGCGACACAGATACGCAGTATTTT
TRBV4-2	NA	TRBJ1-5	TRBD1	CASSRDRGVQPQHF	TGTGCCAGCAGCCGCGACAGGGGTGTTCAGCCCCAGCATTTT
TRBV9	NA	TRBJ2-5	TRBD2	CASSARTSGGRETQYF	TGTGCCAGCAGCGCCCGCACTAGCGGGGGGAGGGAGACCCAGTACTTC
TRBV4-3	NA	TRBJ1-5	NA	CASSQDLSGPNQPQHF	TGCGCCAGCAGCCAAGACCTCTCCGGACCGAATCAGCCCCAGCATTTT
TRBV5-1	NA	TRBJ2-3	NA	CASSLDGSTDTQYF	TGCGCCAGCAGCTTGGACGGGAGCACAGATACGCAGTATTTT
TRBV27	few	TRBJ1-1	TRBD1	CASRMTGGGNTEAFF	TGTGCCAGCAGAATGACAGGGGGGGGGAACACTGAAGCTTTCTTT
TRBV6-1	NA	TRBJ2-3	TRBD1	CATLDPRQGTDTQYF	TGTGCCACCCTGGACCCGCGACAGGGAACAGATACGCAGTATTTT
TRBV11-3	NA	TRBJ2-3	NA	CASSAGKATDTQYF	TGTGCCAGCAGCGCCGGGAAAGCCACAGATACGCAGTATTTT
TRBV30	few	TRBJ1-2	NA	CAWSSGPYGYTF	TGTGCCTGGAGTTCGGGACCCTATGGCTACACCTTC